The 23 T cell receptor beta chains given below trace back to one sample, sequenced in a study of radiotherapy plus CTLA-4 blockade in lung cancer. The table came from immunoSEQ multiplex PCR; TCRdb's copy has only in-frame clones and leaves some out. Seen here are 130,000 or so clones, about 90% observed once, and the top ten hold more than 6.5%. Sequenced here: peripheral blood, sampled from a patient treated with radiotherapy plus ipilimumab. The receptors here all came from a human donor with non-small cell lung cancer that progressed on radiotherapy plus ipilimumab.

V is TRBV2 and J is TRBJ2-7; no clear D. This CDR3 comprises 14 residues. V lost 7 bases to trimming and J lost 0 bases, with 13 bases between them. Germline-derived CDR1 and CDR2 are SNHLY and FYNNEI. This CDR3 is CASIKDGRSYEQYF. The CDR3 coding sequence is TGTGCCAGCATTAAGGACGGACGCTCCTACGAGCAGTACTTC.

The chain links TRBV10-3 to TRBJ2-7; possibly TRBD1 for D (6 bases). The CDR3 runs 15 residues. V was cut by 2 bases and J by 3 bases, with 14 bases left in between. Germline V gives CDR1 ENHRY, CDR2 SYGVKD. The CDR3 DNA is TGTGCCATCAGTGAGGAGGCTGGACAGTTCTACGAGCAGTACTTC. This encodes CAISEEAGQFYEQYF.

The chain is built from TRBV7-9 and TRBJ2-7; D ambiguous. The germline V gene encodes CDR1 SEHNR and CDR2 FQNEAQ (reference sequence). V dropped 0 bases and J dropped 4 bases, with 7 bases sitting between them. The CDR3 spans 13 residues. The CDR3 DNA reads as TGTGCCAGCAGCTTAGCGGGTGGTTACGAGCAGTACTTC. Protein product: CASSLAGGYEQYF.

The rearrangement links TRBV19 to TRBJ1-5, with 7 nucleotides matching TRBD1. Losses at the gene ends were 8 bases for V and 0 bases for J; bases not matched to a gene: 13. CDR3 size: 17 residues. Germline CDR1 and CDR2: LNHDA and SQIVND (reference sequence). The CDR3 region is CASHPQGVLISNQPQHF. The CDR3 DNA reads TGTGCCAGTCACCCGCAGGGGGTTCTCATTAGCAATCAGCCCCAGCATTTT.

V and J are TRBV6-5 and TRBJ1-3; no definite D call. The CDR3 runs to 15 residues. From germline, CDR1 is MNHEY and CDR2 SVGAGI. The V and J ends lost 6 bases and 0 bases respectively, with 12 bases between them. The CDR3: CASSTDSYSGNTIYF. The DNA of the CDR3 is TGTGCCAGCAGCACGGACTCCTACTCTGGAAACACCATATATTTT.

Concerning this clone: A junction end diverges from the germline sequence, so it may reflect a read error. The chain employs TRBV5-1 and TRBJ1-4, with 7 bases lining up with TRBD1. CDR3 size: 15 residues. The germline CDR1 and CDR2 sequences are SGHRS and YFSETQ. CDR3 residues: CASRFRQGGNEKLFF. In DNA, the CDR3 is TGCGCCAGCCGCTTCCGACAGGGCGGTAATGAAAAACTGTTTTTT.

The V call is TRBV19, the J call TRBJ2-4; 8 bases align to TRBD1. Germline V gene data show CDR1 as LNHDA and CDR2 as SQIVND (reference sequence). The CDR3 covers 13 residues. Trimming at V came to 5 bases and at J to 7 bases, leaving 4 bases not matched to a gene. The CDR3 is CASSPRTGNIQYF. The CDR3 nucleotides are TGTGCCAGTAGTCCTCGGACAGGGAACATTCAGTACTTC.

The rearrangement uses TRBV4-1 and TRBJ2-7, with TRBD2 matching over 11 bases. Germline-derived CDR1 and CDR2 are MGHRA and YSYEKL. With V trimmed by 1 base and J by 2 bases, 7 bases remained unmatched. This CDR3 comprises 17 residues. The chain's CDR3 is CASSQGTLAGGAYEQYF. The CDR3 DNA is TGCGCCAGCAGCCAAGGTACTTTAGCGGGAGGGGCCTACGAGCAGTACTTC.

This clone was counted a single time. The V and J genes are TRBV11-2 and TRBJ2-7, with TRBD1 as a possible D gene (5 bases). The CDR3 is made up of 13 amino acids. Per the germline V gene, CDR1 is SGHAT and CDR2 is FQNNGV. The V end lost 1 base, the J end lost 9 bases, and 13 bases lay between the germline ends. CDR3 nucleotide sequence: TGTGCCAGCAGCTTAGTCAGTCTTCAGGGGCAGTACTTC. Its translation is CASSLVSLQGQYF.

The CDR3 DNA follows: TGCGCCAGCAGCCAAGTCCCCCCGGGGAGTTCTGGAAACACCATATATTTT. It is translated as CASSQVPPGSSGNTIYF. This chain connects TRBV4-1 to TRBJ1-3; D call uncertain. Trimming removed 1 base from V and 1 base from J, with 14 bases in between. This CDR3 contains 17 residues. Looked up from germline, CDR1 is MGHRA and CDR2 is YSYEKL.

The rearrangement links TRBV11-3 to TRBJ1-2, with TRBD1 matching 7 bases. J gave up 8 bases and V 6 bases, and 6 bases lay outside the gene matches. CDR3 size: 12 residues. From germline, CDR1 is SGHNT and CDR2 YENEEA. DNA of the CDR3: TGTGCCAGCAGTTTTCGACAGGGCGGCTACACCTTC. This gives the protein CASSFRQGGYTF.

The chain couples TRBV19 to TRBJ1-2; 7 bases are a match to TRBD1. Looked up from germline, CDR1 is LNHDA and CDR2 is SQIVND (reference sequence). This CDR3 is built from 16 residues. With V trimmed by 5 bases and J by 6 bases, 15 bases remained unmatched. CDR3 residues: CASSWGPTGLHDGYTF. The CDR3 DNA is TGTGCCAGTAGTTGGGGGCCGACAGGGCTCCACGATGGCTACACCTTC.

The chain links TRBV25-1 to TRBJ1-3; D is undetermined. CDR3 size: 15 residues. The ends were cut back, 1 base at V and 0 bases at J, with 7 bases in the middle. Germline V CDR1 and CDR2: MGHDK, SYGVNS. CDR3 in amino acids: CASSEWLDSGNTIYF. CDR3 bases: TGTGCCAGCAGTGAATGGCTGGACTCTGGAAACACCATATATTTT.

As regards this clone: This same CDR3 is encoded by further DNA sequences in the sample. The V gene is TRBV5-1, the J gene TRBJ2-7; TRBD2 might be the D (6 bases). Germline CDR1 SGHRS, CDR2 YFSETQ. Trimming stripped 4 bases from V and 0 bases from J, with 11 bases between. The CDR3 runs to 14 residues. The CDR3 loop is CASSLSGSSYEQYF. The CDR3 bases are TGCGCCAGCAGCCTTAGCGGTTCCTCCTACGAGCAGTACTTC.

The chain carries TRBV30 and TRBJ1-5, with TRBD1 as a possible D gene (6 bases). Trimming cost V 1 base and J 7 bases, with 11 bases left between them. The germline gives CDR1 GTSNPN, CDR2 SVGIG (reference sequence). The CDR3 covers 13 residues. DNA for the CDR3: TGTGCCTGGAGTGGCGGGGGGCAACAGCCCCAGCATTTT. As protein: CAWSGGGQQPQHF.

V and J are TRBV6-5 and TRBJ1-5; no clear D gene. V was clipped by 0 bases and J by 3 bases, with 6 bases between them. This CDR3 is built from 14 residues. The germline V gene encodes CDR1 MNHEY and CDR2 SVGAGI. CDR3 DNA: TGTGCCAGCAGTTACTCGAGGGTCAATCAGCCCCAGCATTTT. Translating it yields CASSYSRVNQPQHF.

This clone has a single count. The genes are TRBV7-9 and TRBJ2-7, with no clear D. V shed 3 bases and J shed 4 bases, with 16 bases lying between them. The CDR3 contains 15 residues. The V gene's germline CDR1 is SEHNR and CDR2 FQNEAQ (reference sequence). As DNA, the CDR3 is TGTGCCAGCAGCTTGGGTGATAGTTACACTTACGAGCAGTACTTC. Translation gives CASSLGDSYTYEQYF.

This clone has a single count. Relative to the germline gene, one junction end is altered; a read error may explain this. The chain uses TRBV18 and TRBJ1-1, with a tentative D call TRBD1 (6 bases). The V gene's germline CDR1 is KGHSH and CDR2 LQKENI. This CDR3 contains 13 residues. The CDR3: CASSQGQNAEAFF. The CDR3 nucleotides read TGTGCCAGCTCGCAAGGACAGAACGCTGAAGCTTTCTTT.

Remarks on this clone: Other DNA sequences of this sample code for an identical CDR3. The rearrangement uses TRBV18 and TRBJ2-5; D is unclear. The CDR3 loop spans 11 amino acids. The germline V and J ends were trimmed by 3 bases and 5 bases, with 4 bases remaining between them. CDR1 and CDR2 from the germline V gene are KGHSH and LQKENI. The CDR3, as DNA: TGTGCCAGCTCACCGGCGGAGACCCAGTACTTC. It yields the protein CASSPAETQYF.

V is TRBV2 and J is TRBJ1-1; D not certain. The germline CDR1 and CDR2 sequences are SNHLY and FYNNEI. The length of the CDR3 is 13 residues. V lost 7 bases, J lost 0 bases, and 9 bases lay in between. This chain's CDR3 is CASMIVMNTEAFF. CDR3 DNA sequence: TGTGCCAGCATGATAGTTATGAACACTGAAGCTTTCTTT.

The chain uses TRBV11-3 and TRBJ1-1; TRBD1 matches at 8 bases. The CDR3 totals 15 residues. Per the germline V gene, CDR1 is SGHNT and CDR2 is YENEEA. Trimming cost V 2 bases and J 5 bases; bases outside gene matches: 7. The CDR3 coding sequence is TGTGCCAGCAGCTTACCCCAGGGGGCGCGGACTGAAGCTTTCTTT. Its protein product is CASSLPQGARTEAFF.

The chain carries TRBV2 and TRBJ2-4; TRBD1 matches 9 bases. Germline CDR1 is SNHLY and CDR2 is FYNNEI. This CDR3 has 15 amino acids. Losses at the gene ends were 6 bases for V and 1 base for J; bases not matched to a gene: 4. The CDR3 sequence: CASSPQGAAKNIQYF. DNA of the CDR3: TGTGCCAGCAGCCCACAGGGGGCGGCCAAAAACATTCAGTACTTC.

Only a few counts were recorded for this clone. The chain employs TRBV18 and TRBJ2-7; D might be TRBD2 (6 bases). V was pared by 3 bases and J by 7 bases, with 13 bases between. The CDR3 has 13 amino acids. Looked up from germline, CDR1 is KGHSH and CDR2 is LQKENI. This CDR3 reads CASSPGTGAEQYF. The CDR3 region has the DNA TGTGCCAGCTCACCTGGGACTGGGGCGGAGCAGTACTTC.